The rows below give T cell receptor beta chains drawn from one sample of a study of cytomegalovirus exposure and HLA in healthy donors. Assay: immunoSEQ multiplex PCR; the TCRdb copy retains only in-frame clones and omits some. This table holds approximately 150,000 clones, about 70% found once. Sequenced: PBMCs. The receptor set was obtained from a woman in her thirties or forties in good health and CMV-seronegative. Both conserved end residues are part of each CDR3. The D gene is left open where the match is weak. Part of the rows lack a size; the others show once, few, many or a class for expanded clones.

D	V	J	size	CDR3	DNA
TRBD2	TRBV5-1	TRBJ2-1	NA	CASRGLAGDNEQFF	TGCGCCAGCAGGGGGCTAGCGGGCGACAATGAGCAGTTCTTC
NA	TRBV5-1	TRBJ2-2	few	CASSIAHTSGTGELFF	TGCGCCAGCAGCATAGCACATACTTCAGGGACCGGGGAGCTGTTTTTT
TRBD2	TRBV27	TRBJ2-7	NA	CASSRTSGGRGEQYF	TGTGCCAGCAGCCGAACTAGCGGGGGCCGGGGGGAGCAGTACTTC
NA	TRBV5-4	TRBJ1-2	NA	CASSPRDTAAFNYGYTF	TGTGCCAGCAGCCCACGGGACACGGCCGCGTTTAACTATGGCTACACCTTC
TRBD2	TRBV5-6	TRBJ2-3	once	CASSGTGLAGKSIVDTQYF	TGTGCCAGCAGCGGAACAGGACTAGCGGGTAAATCCATCGTAGATACGCAGTATTTT
NA	TRBV19	TRBJ2-6	NA	CASSPPGQGSSGANVLTF	TGTGCCAGTAGTCCACCGGGGCAGGGGAGCTCTGGGGCCAACGTCCTGACTTTC
TRBD2	TRBV5-6	TRBJ2-7	NA	CASSLRGTYEQYF	TGTGCCAGCAGCCTGCGGGGGACCTACGAGCAGTACTTC
NA	TRBV6-5	TRBJ2-5	NA	CASSYATGTQYF	TGTGCCAGCAGTTACGCAACTGGGACCCAGTACTTC
NA	TRBV2	TRBJ1-5	NA	CASSAEGLQPQHF	TGTGCCAGCAGTGCGGAGGGGTTGCAGCCCCAGCATTTT
NA	TRBV13	TRBJ2-2	NA	CAGGEGRQGAGELFF	TGTGCCGGCGGAGAAGGGAGGCAGGGGGCCGGGGAGCTGTTTTTT
TRBD1	TRBV4-1	TRBJ2-1	NA	CASSQASGTGQFF	TGCGCCAGCAGCCAAGCCTCCGGGACAGGGCAGTTCTTC
NA	TRBV27	TRBJ1-1	NA	CASSLGVLNTEAFF	TGTGCCAGCAGTTTAGGAGTACTGAACACTGAAGCTTTCTTT
TRBD1	TRBV5-1	TRBJ1-4	NA	CASSQGQGNEKLFF	TGCGCCAGCAGCCAGGGACAGGGAAATGAAAAACTGTTTTTT
NA	TRBV28	TRBJ2-1	NA	CASSSPQEEGWHEQFF	TGTGCCAGCAGTTCCCCCCAGGAGGAGGGTTGGCATGAGCAGTTCTTC
NA	TRBV25-1	TRBJ2-5	NA	CASTASEPRASQETQYF	TGTGCCAGCACTGCTTCAGAACCGAGGGCTTCCCAAGAGACCCAGTACTTC
TRBD2	TRBV11-2	TRBJ2-3	NA	CASSPTSGNTDTQYF	TGTGCCAGCAGTCCAACTAGCGGGAACACAGATACGCAGTATTTT
NA	TRBV10-1	TRBJ2-3	few	CASSDGQGGGTQYF	TGCGCCAGCAGTGACGGACAGGGAGGGGGTACGCAGTATTTT
TRBD1	TRBV19	TRBJ1-5	NA	CASRDRGQPQHF	TGTGCCAGTAGGGACAGGGGACAGCCCCAGCATTTT
NA	TRBV25-1	TRBJ1-5	NA	CASSELEGEVGPQHF	TGTGCCAGCAGTGAATTGGAGGGAGAAGTTGGGCCCCAGCATTTT
TRBD2	TRBV29-1	TRBJ2-3	NA	CSVPGLAGSTDTQYF	TGCAGCGTTCCAGGACTAGCGGGAAGCACAGATACGCAGTATTTT
TRBD2	TRBV4-2	TRBJ2-3	NA	CASSQGTSNPTDTQYF	TGTGCCAGCAGCCAAGGGACTAGCAACCCCACAGATACGCAGTATTTT
TRBD1	TRBV5-5	TRBJ2-7	NA	CASIPGQGIYEQYF	TGTGCCAGCATCCCGGGACAGGGTATCTACGAGCAGTACTTC
NA	TRBV6-1	TRBJ2-7	NA	CATHRGGIAYEQYF	TGTGCCACTCACAGGGGGGGGATTGCCTACGAGCAGTACTTC
TRBD1	TRBV7-9	TRBJ2-4	NA	CASSLVKFGTGDPKNIQYF	TGTGCCAGCAGCTTAGTAAAATTCGGGACAGGGGACCCCAAAAACATTCAGTACTTC
TRBD1	TRBV11-1	TRBJ1-1	NA	CASSPHRGRSTEAFF	TGTGCCAGCAGCCCCCACAGGGGTAGAAGTACTGAAGCTTTCTTT
NA	TRBV6-5	TRBJ2-3	NA	CASKFQSSTDTQYF	TGTGCCAGCAAGTTCCAGTCTAGCACAGATACGCAGTATTTT
NA	TRBV18	TRBJ1-2	NA	CASSPGQRDYGYTF	TGTGCCAGCTCACCCGGACAGAGAGACTATGGCTACACCTTC
NA	TRBV30	TRBJ2-1	NA	CAWSETSYNEQFF	TGTGCCTGGAGTGAAACTAGTTACAATGAGCAGTTCTTC
NA	TRBV27	TRBJ1-1	NA	CASSLTQVNTEAFF	TGTGCCAGCAGTTTAACGCAGGTAAACACTGAAGCTTTCTTT
NA	TRBV7-8	TRBJ1-4	NA	CASRFSRTRKGYEKLFF	TGTGCCAGCAGATTTTCTCGGACACGGAAGGGATATGAAAAACTGTTTTTT
TRBD1	TRBV6-1	TRBJ1-1	NA	CASRDRVQMNTEAFF	TGTGCCAGCAGAGACAGGGTTCAAATGAACACTGAAGCTTTCTTT
TRBD2	TRBV5-1	TRBJ2-3	NA	CASSIRTSGRSDTDTQYF	TGCGCCAGCAGCATCCGGACTAGCGGGAGGAGCGACACAGATACGCAGTATTTT
NA	TRBV5-1	TRBJ1-1	few	CASSGQRLNTEAFF	TGCGCCAGCAGCGGACAGAGACTTAACACTGAAGCTTTCTTT
NA	TRBV6-5	TRBJ1-2	NA	CASTEGGGSYGYTF	TGTGCCAGCACCGAGGGGGGGGGATCCTATGGCTACACCTTC
NA	TRBV10-3	TRBJ2-1	NA	CAIGPSEEDNEQFF	TGTGCCATCGGTCCCTCTGAGGAGGACAATGAGCAGTTCTTC
TRBD1	TRBV10-1	TRBJ1-1	few	CASSETTGIDTEAFF	TGCGCCAGCAGTGAGACGACAGGGATTGACACTGAAGCTTTCTTT
NA	TRBV27	TRBJ1-2	NA	CASSLTGSERGYTF	TGTGCCAGCAGTCTTACCGGGTCCGAGCGCGGCTACACCTTC
NA	TRBV20-1	TRBJ1-1	NA	CSANYNTEAFF	TGCAGTGCTAACTATAACACTGAAGCTTTCTTT
TRBD2	TRBV6-5	TRBJ2-1	few	CASKGLAGGRQFF	TGTGCCAGCAAAGGACTAGCGGGGGGGCGTCAGTTCTTC
NA	TRBV7-2	TRBJ1-2	NA	CASSVTLNYGYTF	TGTGCCAGCAGCGTGACACTGAACTATGGCTACACCTTC
NA	TRBV7-9	TRBJ1-1	NA	CASGRGFTEAFF	TGTGCCAGCGGGAGGGGGTTCACTGAAGCTTTCTTT
TRBD2	TRBV7-9	TRBJ2-3	NA	CASSVLAGFGTDTQYF	TGTGCCAGCAGCGTCTTAGCGGGGTTTGGCACAGATACGCAGTATTTT
NA	TRBV4-1	TRBJ1-1	NA	CASSRTQVGTEAFF	TGCGCCAGCAGCCGGACACAGGTTGGGACTGAAGCTTTCTTT
TRBD2	TRBV6-5	TRBJ2-3	NA	CASSYGLAGADTQYF	TGTGCCAGCAGTTACGGACTAGCGGGGGCAGATACGCAGTATTTT
NA	TRBV7-9	TRBJ1-2	NA	CSSSSSGTLYGYTF	TGTTCCAGCAGCTCATCTGGGACACTCTATGGCTACACCTTC
NA	TRBV7-9	TRBJ2-7	NA	CASSLSSGGTLYEQYF	TGTGCCAGCAGCTTATCGTCCGGCGGGACCTTGTACGAGCAGTACTTC
NA	TRBV30	TRBJ1-3	few	CAWSPVGPTIYF	TGTGCCTGGAGTCCTGTGGGGCCGACCATATATTTT
TRBD2	TRBV27	TRBJ2-3	NA	CASSLLAGGRTDTQYF	TGTGCCAGCAGTTTGTTAGCGGGGGGGCGCACAGATACGCAGTATTTT
TRBD2	TRBV29-1	TRBJ2-7	NA	CSALLADLSYEQYF	TGCAGCGCGTTACTAGCGGACCTCTCCTACGAGCAGTACTTC
NA	TRBV29-1	TRBJ2-5	NA	CSVVAVYQETQYF	TGCAGCGTGGTGGCGGTGTACCAAGAGACCCAGTACTTC
TRBD1	TRBV2	TRBJ2-1	NA	CASRDRASSYNEQFF	TGTGCCAGCAGAGACAGGGCAAGCTCCTACAATGAGCAGTTCTTC
TRBD1	TRBV2	TRBJ2-2	NA	CASKVTGVTGELFF	TGTGCCAGCAAGGTCACAGGGGTTACCGGGGAGCTGTTTTTT
TRBD1	TRBV5-1	TRBJ1-1	once	CASSSRTGMVRLNTEAFF	TGCGCCAGCAGCTCACGGACAGGGATGGTTCGTTTGAACACTGAAGCTTTCTTT
TRBD2	TRBV6-1	TRBJ2-7	NA	CASSVLAGGPTTLYEQYF	TGTGCCAGCAGTGTACTAGCGGGGGGCCCTACCACTCTCTACGAGCAGTACTTC
TRBD2	TRBV27	TRBJ2-4	once	CASSSLAEAKNIQYF	TGTGCCAGCAGTTCGCTAGCGGAAGCCAAAAACATTCAGTACTTC
TRBD1	TRBV6-1	TRBJ1-1	few	CASSEQGAGTEAFF	TGTGCCAGCAGTGAACAGGGGGCCGGCACTGAAGCTTTCTTT
NA	TRBV10-3	TRBJ2-4	NA	CAISAAGIAKNIQYF	TGTGCCATCAGTGCGGCAGGGATAGCCAAAAACATTCAGTACTTC
TRBD2	TRBV4-1	TRBJ2-3	NA	CASSSRTSGTASTDTQYF	TGCGCCAGCAGCTCCCGGACTAGCGGGACTGCTAGCACAGATACGCAGTATTTT